These 10 T cell receptor beta chains were sequenced from one sample in a study of T cell responses to AZD1222 COVID-19 vaccine. Data came from immunoSEQ multiplex PCR; TCRdb stores just in-frame clones and leaves some out. The sample gives under 150,000 clones, approximately 92% of which show up once; about 2.1% is in the top ten. The source material was peripheral blood, sampled 28 days after the second AZD1222 dose. The receptors shown here come from an adult who received the AZD1222 COVID-19 vaccine.

The chain links TRBV4-3 to TRBJ2-3; 12 positions match TRBD2. The CDR3 runs 18 residues. The V segment lost 0 bases and the J segment 6 bases; nucleotides outside the gene matches: 10. Germline loops: CDR1 LGHNA, CDR2 YSLEER. The CDR3 nucleotides read TGCGCCAGCAGCCAAGATAGGGCCCTAGCGGGAGGGCCGGATACGCAGTATTTT. This gives the protein CASSQDRALAGGPDTQYF.

This chain connects TRBV6-1 to TRBJ1-6; the D is unclear. Germline V gene data show CDR1 as MNHNS and CDR2 as SASEGT. Trimming shortened V by 0 bases and J by 14 bases, and 17 bases separated the two germline ends. This CDR3 spans 15 amino acids. CDR3 region: CASSEAFSTVATLHF. The CDR3 nucleotides are TGTGCCAGCAGTGAAGCCTTTTCAACAGTAGCTACCCTCCACTTT.

The rearrangement links TRBV24-1 to TRBJ1-2; D is undetermined. This CDR3 has 15 residues. Trimming took 2 bases from V and 0 from J, leaving 9 bases between them. Germline CDR1 KGHDR, CDR2 SFDVKD. The CDR3 protein is CATSDSSSANYGYTF. The CDR3 nucleotides are TGTGCCACCAGTGATTCGTCGTCCGCTAACTATGGCTACACCTTC.

The J gene is TRBJ1-4, the V gene TRBV5-4, with TRBD1 identical over 9 bases. The V gene's germline CDR1 is SGHNT and CDR2 YYREEE (reference sequence). The J segment lost 7 bases and the V segment lost 4 bases, leaving 5 bases of the junction unmatched. CDR3 length: 14 amino acids. DNA of the CDR3: TGTGCCAGCAGCCGAGGGACAGGGAGTGAAAAACTGTTTTTT. Translated: CASSRGTGSEKLFF.

The chain couples TRBV7-3 to TRBJ2-2; a possible D gene is TRBD1 (7 bases). V lost 5 bases to trimming and J lost 5 bases, with 9 bases between them. The CDR3 spans 13 residues. Per the germline V gene, CDR1 is SGHTA and CDR2 is FQGTGA. CDR3 in DNA: TGTGCCAGCAGCCAGGGGGGAACCGGGGAGCTGTTTTTT. This translates into CASSQGGTGELFF.

This clone was observed once. V is TRBV18 and J is TRBJ1-2; a weak D match, TRBD1 (5 bases). V was shortened by 3 bases and J by 2 bases, with 13 bases between the two germline ends. Germline lookup yields CDR1 KGHSH and CDR2 LQKENI. The CDR3 length is 15 residues. The CDR3 region has the DNA TGTGCCAGCTCACCGATCATGGGGGGAAACTATGGCTACACCTTC. Amino acid sequence: CASSPIMGGNYGYTF. Complete variable domain (other parts from reference TRBV18 and TRBJ1-2): NAGVMQNPRHLVRRRGQEARLRCSPMKGHSHVYWYRQLPEEGLKFMVYLQKENIIDESGMPKERFSAEFPKEGPSILRIQQVVRGDSAAYFCASSPIMGGNYGYTFGSGTRLTVV.

This chain links TRBV19 with TRBJ1-5, with D possibly TRBD1 on 5 matching bases. Germline values: CDR1 LNHDA, CDR2 SQIVND (reference sequence). V was trimmed by 6 bases and J by 2 bases, leaving 14 bases between them. The CDR3 sequence is 15 residues long. The CDR3 sequence is CASRTLQGGNQPQHF. As DNA, the CDR3 is TGTGCCAGTAGAACCCTCCAGGGAGGCAATCAGCCCCAGCATTTT.

A note on this clone: This CDR3 is also generated by other DNA sequences in the sample. The chain recombines TRBV25-1 with TRBJ1-2, with 8 bases fitting TRBD1. Germline trimming cut 6 bases from V and 4 bases from J; bases unmatched to any gene: 1. In germline, CDR1 is MGHDK, CDR2 SYGVNS. The CDR3 spans 12 residues. The CDR3 coding sequence is TGTGCCAGCAGCGACAGGGGCTATGGCTACACCTTC. Translating it yields CASSDRGYGYTF.

Note on this clone: The sample carries other DNA sequences with the same CDR3. The chain recombines TRBV12-3 or TRBV12-4 with TRBJ1-4; no reliable D call. The CDR3 covers 12 residues. Trimming cost V 3 bases and J 5 bases, with 4 bases left between them. In nucleotides, the CDR3 is TGTGCCAGCAGTTTTGCGAATGAAAAACTGTTTTTT. Residues: CASSFANEKLFF.

The CDR3 DNA is TGTGCCAGCAGACCCAGGGGATTGGGTGAAAAACTGTTTTTT. Translated, it gives CASRPRGLGEKLFF. This chain links TRBV7-9 with TRBJ1-4, with D perhaps matching TRBD1 (6 bases). Per the germline V gene, CDR1 is SEHNR and CDR2 is FQNEAQ (reference sequence). CDR3 length equals 14 residues. V was shortened by 6 bases and J by 7 bases, with 15 bases between the two germline ends.